This T cell receptor beta chain came from a study of control samples from healthy donors and cancer patients. Germline loops: CDR1 SGHRS, CDR2 YFSETQ. The CDR3 has 15 residues. Trimming at V came to 7 bases and at J to 4 bases, leaving 11 bases not matched to a gene. Here immunoSEQ multiplex PCR was the method, and the copy in TCRdb shows in-frame clones only, minus some. The repertoire holds around 100,000 clones, with roughly 94% as singletons. The rearrangement uses TRBV5-1 and TRBJ2-1, with TRBD2 matching over 7 bases. Sequencing used blood. The sequence derives from a woman between 18 and 29 years old in good health. This CDR3 reads CASGPAASGYNEQFF. The CDR3 DNA is TGCGCCAGCGGACCCGCGGCTAGCGGTTACAATGAGCAGTTCTTC. The entire variable domain, with the rest obtained from reference TRBV5-1 and TRBJ2-1, is as follows: KAGVTQTPRYLIKTRGQQVTLSCSPISGHRSVSWYQQTPGQGLQFLFEYFSETQRNKGNFPGRFSGRQFSNSRSEMNVSTLELGDSALYLCASGPAASGYNEQFFGPGTRLTVL.